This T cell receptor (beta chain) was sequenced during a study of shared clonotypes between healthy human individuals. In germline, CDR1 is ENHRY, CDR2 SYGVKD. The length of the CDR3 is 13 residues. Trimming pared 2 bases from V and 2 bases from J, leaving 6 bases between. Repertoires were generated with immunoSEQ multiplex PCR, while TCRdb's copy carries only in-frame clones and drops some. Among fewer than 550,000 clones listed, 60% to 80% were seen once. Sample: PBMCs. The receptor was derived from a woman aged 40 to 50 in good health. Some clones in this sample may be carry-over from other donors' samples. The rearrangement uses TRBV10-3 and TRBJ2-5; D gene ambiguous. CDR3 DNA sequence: TGTGCCATCAGTGAGACTGGTCAAGAGACCCAGTACTTC. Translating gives CAISETGQETQYF.